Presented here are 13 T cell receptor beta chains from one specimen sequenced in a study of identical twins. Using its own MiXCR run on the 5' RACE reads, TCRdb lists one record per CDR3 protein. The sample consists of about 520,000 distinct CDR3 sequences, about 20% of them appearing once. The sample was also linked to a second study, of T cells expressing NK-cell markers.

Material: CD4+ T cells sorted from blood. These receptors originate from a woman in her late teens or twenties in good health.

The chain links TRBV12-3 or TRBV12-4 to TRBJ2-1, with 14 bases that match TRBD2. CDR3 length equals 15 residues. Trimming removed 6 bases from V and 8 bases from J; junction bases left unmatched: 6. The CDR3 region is CASRRLAGGPDEQFF. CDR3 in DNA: TGTGCCAGCAGAAGACTAGCGGGGGGGCCCGATGAGCAGTTCTTC.

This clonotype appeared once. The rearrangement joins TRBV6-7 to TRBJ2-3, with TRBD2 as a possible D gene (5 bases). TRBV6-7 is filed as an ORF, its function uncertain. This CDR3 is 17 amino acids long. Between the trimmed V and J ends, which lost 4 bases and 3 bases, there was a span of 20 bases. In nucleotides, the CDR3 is TGTGCCAGCAGTTTTGTAGCGAGAACCGTCACGACAGATACGCAGTATTTT. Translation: CASSFVARTVTTDTQYF.

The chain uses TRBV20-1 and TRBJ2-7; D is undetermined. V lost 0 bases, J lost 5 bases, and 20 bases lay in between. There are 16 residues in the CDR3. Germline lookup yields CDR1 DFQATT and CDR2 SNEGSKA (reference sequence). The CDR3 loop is CSARDPHSHGGHEQYF. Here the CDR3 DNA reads TGCAGTGCTAGAGATCCCCACAGTCACGGTGGCCACGAGCAGTACTTC.

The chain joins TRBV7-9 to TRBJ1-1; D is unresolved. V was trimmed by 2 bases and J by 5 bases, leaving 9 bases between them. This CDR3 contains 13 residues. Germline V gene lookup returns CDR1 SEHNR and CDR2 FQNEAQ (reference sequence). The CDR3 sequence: CASSLRAETEAFF. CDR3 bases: TGTGCCAGCAGCTTAAGGGCCGAGACTGAAGCTTTCTTT.

The CDR3 loop is CASSSGQGKNTEAFF. The CDR3 DNA reads TGCGCCAGCAGTTCGGGACAGGGAAAGAACACTGAAGCTTTCTTT. This sequence joins TRBV10-1 and TRBJ1-1; 9 bases fit TRBD1. Germline trimming cut 5 bases from V and 1 base from J; bases unmatched to any gene: 5. The CDR3 consists of 15 residues. CDR1 and CDR2 (germline): WNHNN, SYGVQD (reference sequence).

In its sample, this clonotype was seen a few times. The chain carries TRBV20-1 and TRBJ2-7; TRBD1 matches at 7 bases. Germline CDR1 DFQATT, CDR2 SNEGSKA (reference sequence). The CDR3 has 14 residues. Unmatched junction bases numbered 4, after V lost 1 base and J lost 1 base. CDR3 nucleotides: TGCAGTGCTAGAGTTAACAGGGGATCCTACGAGCAGTACTTC. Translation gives CSARVNRGSYEQYF.

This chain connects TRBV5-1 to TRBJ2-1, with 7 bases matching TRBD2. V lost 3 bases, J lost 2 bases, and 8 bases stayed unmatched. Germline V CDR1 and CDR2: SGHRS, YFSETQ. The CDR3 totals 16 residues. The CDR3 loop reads CASSWATSIAYNEQFF. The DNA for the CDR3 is TGCGCCAGCAGCTGGGCGACTAGCATCGCCTACAATGAGCAGTTCTTC.

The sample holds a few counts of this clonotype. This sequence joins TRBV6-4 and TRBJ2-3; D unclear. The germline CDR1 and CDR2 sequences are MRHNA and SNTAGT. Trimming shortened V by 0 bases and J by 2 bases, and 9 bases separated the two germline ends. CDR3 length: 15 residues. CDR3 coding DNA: TGTGCCAGCAGTGACTCGAAGGCACACACAGATACGCAGTATTTT. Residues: CASSDSKAHTDTQYF.

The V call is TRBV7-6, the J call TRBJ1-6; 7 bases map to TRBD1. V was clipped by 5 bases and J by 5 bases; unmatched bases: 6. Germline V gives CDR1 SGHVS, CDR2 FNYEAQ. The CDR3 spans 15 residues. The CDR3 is CASSTRTGDNSPLHF. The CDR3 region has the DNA TGTGCCAGCAGCACCAGGACAGGCGATAATTCACCCCTCCACTTT.

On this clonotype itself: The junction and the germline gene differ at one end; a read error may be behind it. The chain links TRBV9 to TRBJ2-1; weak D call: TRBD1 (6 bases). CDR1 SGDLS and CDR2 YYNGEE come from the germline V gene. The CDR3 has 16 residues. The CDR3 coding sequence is TGTGCCAGCAGCGAAGGGACACCCATTTCCTACAATGTGCAGTTCTTC. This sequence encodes CASSEGTPISYNVQFF.

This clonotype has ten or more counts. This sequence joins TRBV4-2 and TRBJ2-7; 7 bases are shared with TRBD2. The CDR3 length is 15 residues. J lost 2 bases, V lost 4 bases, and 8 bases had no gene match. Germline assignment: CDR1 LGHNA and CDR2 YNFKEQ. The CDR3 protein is CASSRSGTVAYEQYF. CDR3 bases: TGTGCCAGCAGCCGAAGCGGGACTGTGGCCTACGAGCAGTACTTC.

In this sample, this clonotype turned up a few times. CDR3 coding DNA: TGTGCCAGCAGCTTGCAAAATGCGAACACCGGGGAGCTGTTTTTT. Translation gives CASSLQNANTGELFF. The J gene is TRBJ2-2, the V gene TRBV5-5; D gene ambiguous. Germline V gene lookup returns CDR1 SGHKS and CDR2 YYEKEE (reference sequence). Trimming stripped 1 base from V and 0 bases from J, with 7 bases between. The CDR3 totals 15 residues. The whole variable domain, remainder taken from reference TRBV5-5 and TRBJ2-2, is DAGVTQSPTHLIKTRGQQVTLRCSPISGHKSVSWYQQVLGQGPQFIFQYYEKEERGRGNFPDRFSARQFPNYSSELNVNALLLGDSALYLCASSLQNANTGELFFGEGSRLTVL.

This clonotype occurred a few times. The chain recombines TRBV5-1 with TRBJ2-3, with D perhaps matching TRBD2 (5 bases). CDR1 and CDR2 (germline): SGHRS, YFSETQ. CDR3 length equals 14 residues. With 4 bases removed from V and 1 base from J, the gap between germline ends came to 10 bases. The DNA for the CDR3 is TGCGCCAGCAGCCGTGAACTAGGCACAGATACGCAGTATTTT. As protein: CASSRELGTDTQYF.